These 5 T cell receptor beta chains share one sample of origin, sequenced in a study of T cell responses to AZD1222 COVID-19 vaccine. Profiling relied on immunoSEQ multiplex PCR, and the TCRdb table lists in-frame clones only, not all of them. The table has about 100,000 clones, 65% to 90% seen once. The sequencing here drew on peripheral blood, taken on day 0 of AZD1222 vaccination. The receptors come from an adult in good health.

CDR3 in DNA: TGTGCCAGCAGTGAATCGCTGGCTCTACCAGATACGCAGTATTTT. The encoded protein is CASSESLALPDTQYF. The chain joins TRBV2 to TRBJ2-3; D not resolved. This CDR3 comprises 15 residues. Germline V gene data show CDR1 as SNHLY and CDR2 as FYNNEI. Trimming stripped 2 bases from V and 4 bases from J, with 13 bases between.

The chain carries TRBV6-6 and TRBJ2-3; possible D gene TRBD1, 5 bases. The CDR3 sequence is 15 residues long. V was pared by 10 bases and J by 6 bases, with 23 bases between. Germline V CDR1 and CDR2: MNHNY, SVGAGI (reference sequence). CDR3 bases: TGTGCCACACACCTAAGGGGCGATGGTCACGATACGCAGTATTTT. It is translated as CATHLRGDGHDTQYF.

The chain uses TRBV3-1 (or the pseudogene TRBV3-2) and TRBJ1-5, with 10 bases matching TRBD1. This CDR3 spans 15 amino acids. The J segment lost 6 bases and the V segment lost 1 base, leaving 3 bases of the junction unmatched. Per the germline V gene, CDR1 is LGHDT and CDR2 is YNNKEL (reference sequence). Written as DNA, the CDR3 is TGTGCCAGCAGCCAAGGGACAGGGGGGTCTCAGCCCCAGCATTTT. This codes for CASSQGTGGSQPQHF.

J is TRBJ1-2 and V is TRBV6-5; D is unclear. CDR1 is MNHEY, CDR2 SVGAGI, per germline. The CDR3 extends over 12 amino acids. The ends were cut back, 10 bases at V and 8 bases at J, with 17 bases in the middle. CDR3 sequence: CAIHEWGGGYTF. Written as DNA, the CDR3 is TGTGCCATCCATGAGTGGGGAGGAGGCTACACCTTC.

In its sample, this clone was seen once. The rearrangement links TRBV5-4 to TRBJ1-3, with TRBD1 identical over 9 bases. This CDR3 has 14 amino acids. Trimming removed 4 bases from V and 9 bases from J; junction bases left unmatched: 8. Germline CDR1 reads SGHNT; CDR2 reads YYREEE (reference sequence). The CDR3 DNA reads as TGTGCCAGCAGCCCAGGGACAGGGAGAACCACCATATATTTT. Encoded protein: CASSPGTGRTTIYF. The full variable domain, its missing parts supplied by reference TRBV5-4 and TRBJ1-3, is ETGVTQSPTHLIKTRGQQVTLRCSSQSGHNTVSWYQQALGQGPQFIFQYYREEENGRGNFPPRFSGLQFPNYSSELNVNALELDDSALYLCASSPGTGRTTIYFGEGSWLTVV.